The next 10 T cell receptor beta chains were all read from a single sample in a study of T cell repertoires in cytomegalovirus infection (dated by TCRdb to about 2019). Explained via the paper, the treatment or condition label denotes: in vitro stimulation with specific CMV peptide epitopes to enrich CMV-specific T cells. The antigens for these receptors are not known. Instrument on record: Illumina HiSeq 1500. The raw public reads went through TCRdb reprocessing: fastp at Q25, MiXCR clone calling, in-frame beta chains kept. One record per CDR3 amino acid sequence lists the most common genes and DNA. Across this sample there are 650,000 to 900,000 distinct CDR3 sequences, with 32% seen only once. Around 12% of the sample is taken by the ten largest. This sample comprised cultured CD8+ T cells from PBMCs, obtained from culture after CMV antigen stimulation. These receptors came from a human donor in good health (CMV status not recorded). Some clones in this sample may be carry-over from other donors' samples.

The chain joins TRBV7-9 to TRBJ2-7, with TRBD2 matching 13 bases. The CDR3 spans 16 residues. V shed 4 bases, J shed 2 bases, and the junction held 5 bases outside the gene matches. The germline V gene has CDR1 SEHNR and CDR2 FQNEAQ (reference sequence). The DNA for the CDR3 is TGTGCCAGCAGCTATCATACTAGCGGGGGGGCCTACGAGCAGTACTTC. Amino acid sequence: CASSYHTSGGAYEQYF.

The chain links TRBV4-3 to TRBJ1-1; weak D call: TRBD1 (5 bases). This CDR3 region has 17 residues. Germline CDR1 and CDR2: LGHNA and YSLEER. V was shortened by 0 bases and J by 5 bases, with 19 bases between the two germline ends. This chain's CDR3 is CASSQDKQAFLLTEAFF. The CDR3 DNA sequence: TGCGCCAGCAGCCAAGACAAACAGGCATTTCTTCTTACTGAAGCTTTCTTT.

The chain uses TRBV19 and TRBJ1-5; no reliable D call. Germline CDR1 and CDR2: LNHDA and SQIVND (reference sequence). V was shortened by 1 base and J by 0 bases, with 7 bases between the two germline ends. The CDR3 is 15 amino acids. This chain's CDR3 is CASSIVAVSNQPQHF. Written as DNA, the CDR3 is TGTGCCAGTAGTATAGTCGCGGTTAGCAATCAGCCCCAGCATTTT.

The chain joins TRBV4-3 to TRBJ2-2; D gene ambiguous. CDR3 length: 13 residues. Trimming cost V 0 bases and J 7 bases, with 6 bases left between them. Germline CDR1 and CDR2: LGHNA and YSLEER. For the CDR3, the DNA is TGCGCCAGCAGCCAAGATTGGGTCGGGGAGCTGTTTTTT. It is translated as CASSQDWVGELFF.

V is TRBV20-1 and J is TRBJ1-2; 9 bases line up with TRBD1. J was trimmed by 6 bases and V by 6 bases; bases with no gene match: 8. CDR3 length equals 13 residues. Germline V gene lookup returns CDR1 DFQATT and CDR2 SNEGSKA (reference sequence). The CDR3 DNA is TGCAGTGCCAGAACCGGGACAGGGCATGGCTACACCTTC. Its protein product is CSARTGTGHGYTF.

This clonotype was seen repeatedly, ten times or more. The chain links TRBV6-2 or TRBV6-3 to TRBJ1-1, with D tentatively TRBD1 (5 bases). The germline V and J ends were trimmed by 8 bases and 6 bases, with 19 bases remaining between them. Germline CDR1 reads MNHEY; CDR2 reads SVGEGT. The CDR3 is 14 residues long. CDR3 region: CASLSGRRVAEAFF. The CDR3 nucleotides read TGTGCCAGCCTTTCAGGGAGGAGGGTCGCTGAAGCTTTCTTT.

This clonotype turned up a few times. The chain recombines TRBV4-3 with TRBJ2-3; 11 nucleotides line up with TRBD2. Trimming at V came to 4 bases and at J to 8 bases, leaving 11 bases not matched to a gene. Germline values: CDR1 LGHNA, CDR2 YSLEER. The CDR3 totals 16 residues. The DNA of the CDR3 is TGCGCCAGCAGCCCGGGACTAGCGGAACAGGGTGTTACGCAGTATTTT. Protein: CASSPGLAEQGVTQYF.

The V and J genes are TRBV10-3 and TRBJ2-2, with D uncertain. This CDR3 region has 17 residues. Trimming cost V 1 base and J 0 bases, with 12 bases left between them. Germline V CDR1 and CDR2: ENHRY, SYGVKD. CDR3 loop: CAISEYYSPTNTGELFF. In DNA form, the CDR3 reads TGTGCCATCAGTGAGTACTACAGCCCGACGAACACCGGGGAGCTGTTTTTT.

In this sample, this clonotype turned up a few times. In DNA form, the CDR3 reads TGCAGTGCTAGAGGCACGACAGGCCCCTTCAATCAGCCCCAGCATTTT. Translating it yields CSARGTTGPFNQPQHF. The chain combines TRBV20-1 with TRBJ1-5, with D perhaps TRBD1 (6 bases). V was cut by 1 base and J by 3 bases, with 16 bases left in between. The germline CDR1 and CDR2 sequences are DFQATT and SNEGSKA (reference sequence). CDR3 length: 16 residues.

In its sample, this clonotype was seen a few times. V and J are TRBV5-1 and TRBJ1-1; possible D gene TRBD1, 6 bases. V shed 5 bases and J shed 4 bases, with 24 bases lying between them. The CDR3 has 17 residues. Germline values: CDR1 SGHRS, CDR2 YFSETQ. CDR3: CASSTESYWGARTEAFF. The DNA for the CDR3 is TGCGCCAGCAGTACCGAATCGTATTGGGGGGCGCGCACTGAAGCTTTCTTT.